The rows below give T cell receptor beta chains drawn from one sample of a study of response to subunit inactivated influenza vaccine. TCRdb reanalysed the RT-PCR reads using MiXCR and keeps one entry per CDR3 protein. This table has 500,000 or so distinct CDR3 sequences, 16% appearing once. The specimen was CD4+ T cells sorted from PBMCs, collected less than 30 months after vaccination. These receptors were obtained from a man in his fifties or sixties who received an inactivated influenza vaccine. CDR3s include the opening cysteine and the closing phenylalanine or tryptophan. Each record gives: clone size, J gene, D gene, V gene, CDR3 DNA, CDR3 protein. A D gene is named only where the DNA matches it firmly. A clone size is listed for some rows: how often the clone was seen (once, few, many), or a class if it is expanded.

abundance: NA; j_gene: TRBJ2-7; d_gene: NA; v_gene: TRBV10-3; CDR3nt: TGTGCCACCACCCGGGACTGGGGGCCCTACGAGCAGTACTTC; CDR3aa: CATTRDWGPYEQYF
abundance: NA; j_gene: TRBJ2-3; d_gene: TRBD2; v_gene: TRBV7-2; CDR3nt: TGTGCCAGCAGCTTGACAGCGGGGGGGCCACATACGCAGTATTTT; CDR3aa: CASSLTAGGPHTQYF
abundance: few; j_gene: TRBJ2-7; d_gene: NA; v_gene: TRBV5-1; CDR3nt: TGCGCCAGCAGCCCCGTCGCAGGGAGCTCCTACGAGCAGTACTTC; CDR3aa: CASSPVAGSSYEQYF
abundance: few; j_gene: TRBJ2-3; d_gene: NA; v_gene: TRBV18; CDR3nt: TGTGCCAGCTCAGCCCAGAACACAGATACGCAGTATTTT; CDR3aa: CASSAQNTDTQYF
abundance: NA; j_gene: TRBJ2-2; d_gene: NA; v_gene: TRBV5-4; CDR3nt: TGTGCCAGCAGCTCACGGGAGAACACCGGGGAGCTGTTTTTT; CDR3aa: CASSSRENTGELFF
abundance: many; j_gene: TRBJ2-7; d_gene: NA; v_gene: TRBV7-2; CDR3nt: TGTGCCAGCAGCTTACAGGTCTACGAGCAGTACTTC; CDR3aa: CASSLQVYEQYF
abundance: NA; j_gene: TRBJ2-3; d_gene: NA; v_gene: TRBV7-2; CDR3nt: TGTGCCAGCAGCATCCAGGGTAGCACAGATACGCAGTATTTT; CDR3aa: CASSIQGSTDTQYF
abundance: few; j_gene: TRBJ1-5; d_gene: NA; v_gene: TRBV5-1; CDR3nt: TGCGCCAGCAGCTCAAGGGACGCTCAGCCCCAGCATTTT; CDR3aa: CASSSRDAQPQHF
abundance: NA; j_gene: TRBJ2-1; d_gene: TRBD2; v_gene: TRBV4-3; CDR3nt: TGCGCCAGCAGCCTCCTCCCTAGCGGGCCCTACAATGAGCAGTTCTTC; CDR3aa: CASSLLPSGPYNEQFF
abundance: NA; j_gene: TRBJ2-1; d_gene: NA; v_gene: TRBV20-1; CDR3nt: TGCAGTGCTAACTATGGACTGGTTCGGGATAACAATGAGCAGTTCTTC; CDR3aa: CSANYGLVRDNNEQFF
abundance: NA; j_gene: TRBJ2-7; d_gene: TRBD2; v_gene: TRBV7-2; CDR3nt: TGTGCCAGCAGCTTAGCTAGCGGGAGGGCCGAGCAGTACTTC; CDR3aa: CASSLASGRAEQYF
abundance: few; j_gene: TRBJ2-1; d_gene: TRBD2; v_gene: TRBV20-1; CDR3nt: TGCAGTGCTAGCGGGACTAGCGGGAGGGCGCCCAATGAGCAGTTCTTC; CDR3aa: CSASGTSGRAPNEQFF
abundance: NA; j_gene: TRBJ2-4; d_gene: NA; v_gene: TRBV6-2/TRBV6-3; CDR3nt: TGTGCCAGCAGCCCCCCCAAAGGGGTTCAGTACTTC; CDR3aa: CASSPPKGVQYF
abundance: few; j_gene: TRBJ1-5; d_gene: NA; v_gene: TRBV6-1; CDR3nt: TGTGCCAGCAGTGAGATGTCCGCAGGCAATCAGCCCCAGCATTTT; CDR3aa: CASSEMSAGNQPQHF
abundance: NA; j_gene: TRBJ1-2; d_gene: TRBD1; v_gene: TRBV5-1; CDR3nt: TGCGCCAGCAGCGAAGGACAGGCCTACTATGGCTACACCTTC; CDR3aa: CASSEGQAYYGYTF
abundance: few; j_gene: TRBJ2-3; d_gene: NA; v_gene: TRBV10-3; CDR3nt: TGTGCCATCAGCGCGGGGAGCGTATCAGATACGCAGTATTTT; CDR3aa: CAISAGSVSDTQYF
abundance: NA; j_gene: TRBJ2-2; d_gene: NA; v_gene: TRBV12-3/TRBV12-4; CDR3nt: TGTGCCAGCGGTACTAGGCTCACCGGGGAGCTGTTTTTT; CDR3aa: CASGTRLTGELFF
abundance: NA; j_gene: TRBJ2-3; d_gene: TRBD2; v_gene: TRBV12-3/TRBV12-4; CDR3nt: TGTGCCAGCAGAGAAACTAGCGGCCCAGATACGCAGTATTTT; CDR3aa: CASRETSGPDTQYF
abundance: NA; j_gene: TRBJ2-1; d_gene: NA; v_gene: TRBV29-1; CDR3nt: TGCAGCGTTAGAGGAAAAGGCCTCTACAATGAGCAGTTCTTC; CDR3aa: CSVRGKGLYNEQFF
abundance: few; j_gene: TRBJ1-4; d_gene: NA; v_gene: TRBV29-1; CDR3nt: TGCAGCGTTATTGGGGGGGGTACTAATGAAAAACTGTTTTTT; CDR3aa: CSVIGGGTNEKLFF
abundance: few; j_gene: TRBJ2-7; d_gene: NA; v_gene: TRBV20-1; CDR3nt: TGCAGTGCTAGGAGGGAGAGCCTCTACGAGCAGTACTTC; CDR3aa: CSARRESLYEQYF
abundance: many; j_gene: TRBJ2-1; d_gene: NA; v_gene: TRBV3-1; CDR3nt: TGTGCCAGCAGCCAAGACAGCGGCTCCTACAATGAGCAGTTCTTC; CDR3aa: CASSQDSGSYNEQFF
abundance: few; j_gene: TRBJ2-3; d_gene: NA; v_gene: TRBV5-5; CDR3nt: TGTGCCAGCAGCTTGGTCGTAGGGGGTGCTGATACGCAGTATTTT; CDR3aa: CASSLVVGGADTQYF
abundance: NA; j_gene: TRBJ1-2; d_gene: TRBD1; v_gene: TRBV28; CDR3nt: TGTGCCAGCAGAGGAGGGACAGGGTACTATGGCTACACCTTC; CDR3aa: CASRGGTGYYGYTF
abundance: NA; j_gene: TRBJ1-5; d_gene: TRBD1; v_gene: TRBV12-3/TRBV12-4; CDR3nt: TGTGCCAGCAGCCGGGGGGACAGCGTCAATCAGCCCCAGCATTTT; CDR3aa: CASSRGDSVNQPQHF
abundance: NA; j_gene: TRBJ2-4; d_gene: NA; v_gene: TRBV14; CDR3nt: TGTGCCAGCAGCCGGGGACACCGGAACATTCAGTACTTC; CDR3aa: CASSRGHRNIQYF
abundance: NA; j_gene: TRBJ2-2; d_gene: NA; v_gene: TRBV5-1; CDR3nt: TGCGCCAGCAGCGCCGCCCAGCTCACCGGGGAGCTGTTTTTT; CDR3aa: CASSAAQLTGELFF
abundance: few; j_gene: TRBJ1-1; d_gene: TRBD1; v_gene: TRBV13; CDR3nt: TGTGCCAGCAGCTTAGATGGGAACAGGGGCACTGAAGCTTTCTTT; CDR3aa: CASSLDGNRGTEAFF
abundance: NA; j_gene: TRBJ2-4; d_gene: NA; v_gene: TRBV29-1; CDR3nt: TGCAGCGTCGGGAGTACACTAGCCAAAAACATTCAGTACTTC; CDR3aa: CSVGSTLAKNIQYF
abundance: few; j_gene: TRBJ2-7; d_gene: TRBD1; v_gene: TRBV5-1; CDR3nt: TGCGCCAGCAGCTTTCGTTTAAATACAGGGGTTCCCTCCTACGAGCAGTACTTC; CDR3aa: CASSFRLNTGVPSYEQYF
abundance: NA; j_gene: TRBJ2-2; d_gene: TRBD2; v_gene: TRBV20-1; CDR3nt: TGCAGTGCTAGAGACCCCCTCCTAGCGGGCCAGACCGGGGAGCTGTTTTTT; CDR3aa: CSARDPLLAGQTGELFF
abundance: NA; j_gene: TRBJ2-5; d_gene: TRBD2; v_gene: TRBV29-1; CDR3nt: TGCAGCGTTAGGGCTAGCGGGAACCAAGAGACCCAGTACTTC; CDR3aa: CSVRASGNQETQYF
abundance: many; j_gene: TRBJ2-1; d_gene: NA; v_gene: TRBV25-1; CDR3nt: TGTGCCAGCAGTGGTACCAGGGGGGAACGATACAATGAGCAGTTCTTC; CDR3aa: CASSGTRGERYNEQFF
abundance: NA; j_gene: TRBJ2-7; d_gene: NA; v_gene: TRBV28; CDR3nt: TGTGCCAGCAGTTTCTCGAAAGGGTGGTACGAGCAGTACTTC; CDR3aa: CASSFSKGWYEQYF
abundance: many; j_gene: TRBJ2-3; d_gene: NA; v_gene: TRBV7-2; CDR3nt: TGTGCCAGCAGCACGCATAGGGGGGGAGATACGCAGTATTTT; CDR3aa: CASSTHRGGDTQYF
abundance: NA; j_gene: TRBJ2-7; d_gene: NA; v_gene: TRBV7-9; CDR3nt: TGTGCCAGCAGCTCGGGGAGAGCCTACGAGCAGTACTTC; CDR3aa: CASSSGRAYEQYF
abundance: many; j_gene: TRBJ1-3; d_gene: NA; v_gene: TRBV5-1; CDR3nt: TGCGCCAGCAGCTTGGACGGGAACTCTGGAAACACCATATATTTT; CDR3aa: CASSLDGNSGNTIYF
abundance: NA; j_gene: TRBJ2-1; d_gene: NA; v_gene: TRBV2; CDR3nt: TGTGCCAGCAGTTACAGAAGGGATGAGCAGTTCTTC; CDR3aa: CASSYRRDEQFF
abundance: NA; j_gene: TRBJ1-5; d_gene: TRBD1; v_gene: TRBV4-1; CDR3nt: TGCGCCAGCAGCCAAGGTACAGGGGGACTCAATCAGCCCCAGCATTTT; CDR3aa: CASSQGTGGLNQPQHF
abundance: few; j_gene: TRBJ1-4; d_gene: NA; v_gene: TRBV18; CDR3nt: TGTGCCAGCTCTGTGGGCGATAATGAAAAACTGTTTTTT; CDR3aa: CASSVGDNEKLFF
abundance: few; j_gene: TRBJ1-2; d_gene: NA; v_gene: TRBV10-3; CDR3nt: TGTGCCACAAAGGGGGGAGGGGCCCCTAACTATGGCTACACCTTC; CDR3aa: CATKGGGAPNYGYTF
abundance: many; j_gene: TRBJ2-3; d_gene: NA; v_gene: TRBV29-1; CDR3nt: TGCAGCGTTGGAGTGAATACGCAGTATTTT; CDR3aa: CSVGVNTQYF
abundance: few; j_gene: TRBJ2-7; d_gene: NA; v_gene: TRBV10-3; CDR3nt: TGTGCCATAGGTCAGGGCGGATCCTACGAGCAGTACTTC; CDR3aa: CAIGQGGSYEQYF
abundance: few; j_gene: TRBJ2-1; d_gene: TRBD2; v_gene: TRBV5-1; CDR3nt: TGCGCCAGCAGCGAACAACTAGCGGGAGGGAGCAATGAGCAGTTCTTC; CDR3aa: CASSEQLAGGSNEQFF
abundance: many; j_gene: TRBJ1-6; d_gene: NA; v_gene: TRBV5-5; CDR3nt: TGTGCCAGCAGCCGTCAGGGGACGGGAGATAATTCACCCCTCCACTTT; CDR3aa: CASSRQGTGDNSPLHF
abundance: NA; j_gene: TRBJ1-4; d_gene: NA; v_gene: TRBV28; CDR3nt: TGTGCCAGCAGTTTTGTTAAGGGCCACGTTCGGGAAAAACTGTTTTTT; CDR3aa: CASSFVKGHVREKLFF
abundance: once; j_gene: TRBJ2-3; d_gene: NA; v_gene: TRBV7-2; CDR3nt: TGTGCCAGCAGCCCCAGTGGCGGGTGGACAGATACGCAGTATTTT; CDR3aa: CASSPSGGWTDTQYF
abundance: NA; j_gene: TRBJ1-1; d_gene: NA; v_gene: TRBV4-2; CDR3nt: TGTGCCAGCAGCCACAGCAGCAGGGGCCCCCGGGGCACTGAAGCTTTCTTT; CDR3aa: CASSHSSRGPRGTEAFF
abundance: many; j_gene: TRBJ2-5; d_gene: TRBD2; v_gene: TRBV12-3/TRBV12-4; CDR3nt: TGTGCCAGCAGTTTCTCGGGAGGACGTCAAGAGACCCAGTACTTC; CDR3aa: CASSFSGGRQETQYF
abundance: NA; j_gene: TRBJ1-1; d_gene: NA; v_gene: TRBV6-2/TRBV6-3; CDR3nt: TGTGCCAGCAGTTACGGTGTTCAGGGTGCGCGGGCTGAAGCTTTCTTT; CDR3aa: CASSYGVQGARAEAFF
abundance: NA; j_gene: TRBJ2-3; d_gene: NA; v_gene: TRBV20-1; CDR3nt: TGCAGCGGGACCGCGGGGGCCGTCACAGATACGCAGTATTTT; CDR3aa: CSGTAGAVTDTQYF
abundance: few; j_gene: TRBJ2-7; d_gene: NA; v_gene: TRBV11-2; CDR3nt: TGTGCCAGCAGCTTAGGGCTAACCAAGTCCTACGAGCAGTACTTC; CDR3aa: CASSLGLTKSYEQYF
abundance: few; j_gene: TRBJ2-5; d_gene: NA; v_gene: TRBV7-9; CDR3nt: TGTGCCAGCAGCTTAGGGACATCGGAGACCCAGTACTTC; CDR3aa: CASSLGTSETQYF
abundance: few; j_gene: TRBJ2-7; d_gene: NA; v_gene: TRBV4-3; CDR3nt: TGCGCCAGCAGCGGGGACCTAACGACCGAGCAGTACTTC; CDR3aa: CASSGDLTTEQYF
abundance: NA; j_gene: TRBJ1-1; d_gene: NA; v_gene: TRBV11-2; CDR3nt: TGTGCCAGCAGCTTAGGGGGGACCTACACTGAAGCTTTCTTT; CDR3aa: CASSLGGTYTEAFF
abundance: NA; j_gene: TRBJ1-6; d_gene: NA; v_gene: TRBV12-3/TRBV12-4; CDR3nt: TGTGCCAGCAGTACCGGACAGATGAATTCACCCCTCCACTTT; CDR3aa: CASSTGQMNSPLHF
abundance: few; j_gene: TRBJ2-3; d_gene: NA; v_gene: TRBV12-3/TRBV12-4; CDR3nt: TGTGCCAGCTCGACGGATGGGGGGCACGGAGATACGCAGTATTTT; CDR3aa: CASSTDGGHGDTQYF